One sample yielded the 2 T cell receptor beta chains listed below, sequenced in a study of glioma-infiltrating T cells. Using RNA template, CDR3s of TCR alpha and beta were amplified with iRepertoire arm-PCR. TCRdb reprocessed the multiplex PCR reads with MiXCR, giving one entry per CDR3 protein. The data hold about 3,900 distinct CDR3 sequences, with around 30% observed a single time. Material for sequencing was glioma tissue, nonneoplastic brain tissue, or PBMCs (not recorded which). Receptors originate from a human donor with low-grade glioma or glioblastoma, undergoing nonglioma brain surgery, or in good health (not recorded which).

This clonotype is medium-sized. The V and J genes are TRBV27 and TRBJ2-7; tentative D call: TRBD2 (6 bases). Between the trimmed V and J ends, which lost 3 bases and 4 bases, there was a span of 13 bases. Per the germline V gene, CDR1 is MNHEY and CDR2 is SMNVEV (reference sequence). The CDR3 length is 14 residues. CDR3 DNA: TGTGCCAGCAGTTTTAAGGGGAGGAGGTACGAGCAGTACTTC. As protein: CASSFKGRRYEQYF.

Details on this clonotype: A much bigger clone sits one base away, suggesting this may be a read error. The DNA for the CDR3 is TGTGCCAGCAGCGTAGAAGGACGAGGTAGTGTCTTTGGCTACACCTTC. Amino acids: CASSVEGRGSVFGYTF. The V and J genes are TRBV9 and TRBJ1-2, with D uncertain. Germline lookup yields CDR1 SGDLS and CDR2 YYNGEE. The CDR3 runs 16 residues. Trimming shortened V by 0 bases and J by 7 bases, and 19 bases separated the two germline ends.